There are a few counts of the clone carrying this T cell receptor (beta chain). The ends were cut back, 3 bases at V and 5 bases at J, with 14 bases in the middle. Germline V gene data show CDR1 as SGDLS and CDR2 as YYNGEE. This CDR3 is built from 14 residues. The sample is drawn from a study of CD8 T cells in ankylosing spondylitis. Each CDR3 protein is one row after TCRdb ran MiXCR on the 5' RACE reads. The profile shows tens of thousands of distinct CDR3 sequences, 2.5% to 3.5% of them singletons. The TCR comes from a male donor with ankylosing spondylitis or in good health (not recorded which). This chain joins TRBV9 and TRBJ2-5; D could derive from TRBD1 or TRBD2 (6 bases each). Material for sequencing was blood, either unsorted or a sorted T cell fraction (not recorded which). In DNA, the CDR3 is TGTGCCAGCAGCGAGGGGGGACCCCGGGAGACCCAGTACTTC. It translates to CASSEGGPRETQYF.